The sequence of this T cell receptor beta chain was determined in a study of glioma-infiltrating T cells after dendritic cell vaccination. Study summary: Glioblastoma patients came from Phase I and II dendritic cell vaccination trials. Between about 2003 and 2012, patients got autologous tumor lysate-pulsed dendritic cell vaccines.

This clone was found a few times. The antigen is not known. Sequenced by immunoSEQ multiplex PCR; TCRdb stores in-frame clones only, minus some. The sample carries tens of thousands of clones, around 83% recorded once. Per the germline V gene, CDR1 is LNHDA and CDR2 is SQIVND (reference sequence). The V end was cut by 3 bases, the J end by 0 bases, with 15 bases between. The CDR3 has 17 residues. General observations from the study: Higher TCR clonality did not directly relate to longer survival.

The sample's time point: after dendritic cell vaccination, including at tumor progression/relapse. No glioblastoma patient carried an isocitrate dehydrogenase mutation. The source of this sequence is a human donor with glioblastoma. Sequenced material: blood, taken after dendritic cell vaccination. The V call is TRBV19, the J call TRBJ2-1; TRBD2 might be the D (5 bases). CDR3: CASSMYPSGGSYNEQFF. The CDR3 nucleotides read TGTGCCAGTAGTATGTATCCGAGCGGAGGCTCCTACAATGAGCAGTTCTTC.